A selection of T cell receptor beta chains follows, all from one sample in a study of CD4 T cells in relation to SARS-CoV-2 and coronaviruses. Antigen specificity for these receptors is unknown. The data were produced by immunoSEQ multiplex PCR, yet TCRdb's version contains in-frame clones alone and is incomplete. The sample has under 25,000 clones; under 80% are singletons. The sample was CD4+ T cells from PBMCs, cultured in vitro. The receptors stem from a human donor in good health. Both conserved end residues are part of each CDR3. A D gene is named only where the DNA matches it firmly. The size field is filled for only some rows; it gives once, few, many or a size class.

CASSQAGTGYEQYF,TGTGCCAGCAGTCAGGCCGGGACAGGGTACGAGCAGTACTTC,.,TRBJ2-7,TRBD1,TRBV6-5
CATRLAGGSTDTQYF,TGTGCCACCCGACTAGCGGGAGGTAGCACAGATACGCAGTATTTT,.,TRBJ2-3,TRBD2,TRBV10-3
CASSLNRFSNQPQHF,TGTGCCAGCAGTTTAAACAGGTTTAGCAATCAGCCCCAGCATTTT,.,TRBJ1-5,.,TRBV28
CASSLNPGQATYEQYF,TGTGCCAGCAGCTTAAATCCGGGACAGGCTACCTACGAGCAGTACTTC,.,TRBJ2-7,TRBD1,TRBV11-2
CASRAGTNTGELFF,TGCGCCAGCAGGGCCGGGACAAACACCGGGGAGCTGTTTTTT,.,TRBJ2-2,.,TRBV10-1
CSVGLGTQYF,TGCAGTGTGGGGTTGGGGACCCAGTACTTC,few,TRBJ2-5,.,TRBV20-1
CASSGQQNSNQPQHF,TGTGCCAGCAGTGGACAGCAGAATAGCAATCAGCCCCAGCATTTT,.,TRBJ1-5,.,TRBV2
CASSLSSGSGSYEQYF,TGTGCCAGCAGCTTAAGCAGCGGGAGTGGCTCCTACGAGCAGTACTTC,.,TRBJ2-7,TRBD2,TRBV7-9
CASSVGTPTSYEQYF,TGTGCCAGCAGCGTAGGGACACCCACGTCCTACGAGCAGTACTTC,once,TRBJ2-7,.,TRBV9
CASSLSGFSYEQYF,TGTGCCAGCAGTTTATCTGGGTTCTCCTACGAGCAGTACTTC,.,TRBJ2-7,.,TRBV27
CASSYRDSPEAFF,TGTGCCAGCAGCTACCGGGACAGCCCTGAAGCTTTCTTT,.,TRBJ1-1,TRBD1,TRBV3-1/TRBV3-2
CASSEFVGVVAFF,TGTGCCAGCAGTGAATTCGTCGGGGTTGTGGCTTTCTTT,.,TRBJ1-1,.,TRBV2
CASSERNQPQHF,TGTGCCAGTAGTGAACGGAATCAGCCCCAGCATTTT,.,TRBJ1-5,.,TRBV19
CASSPDTSGSRGQFF,TGTGCCAGCAGCCCGGATACTAGCGGGAGTAGGGGGCAGTTCTTC,few,TRBJ2-1,TRBD2,TRBV2
CASSLGPSPNEQYF,TGCGCCAGCAGCTTGGGACCTTCCCCCAACGAGCAGTACTTC,.,TRBJ2-7,.,TRBV5-1
CASSQSAPPWTDVRETQYF,TGCGCCAGCAGTCAATCGGCGCCTCCTTGGACCGATGTAAGGGAGACCCAGTACTTC,.,TRBJ2-5,.,TRBV23-1
CASSFTLAGGRNEQFF,TGTGCCAGCAGCTTTACACTAGCGGGAGGTCGTAATGAGCAGTTCTTC,.,TRBJ2-1,TRBD2,TRBV11-3
CASSWARGRDTQYF,TGTGCCAGCAGTTGGGCACGGGGGAGAGATACGCAGTATTTT,.,TRBJ2-3,.,TRBV6-2/TRBV6-3
CASSFRHNEQFF,TGTGCCAGCAGTTTTAGACACAATGAGCAGTTCTTC,.,TRBJ2-1,.,TRBV12-3/TRBV12-4
CASSELAGELDTQYF,TGTGCCAGCAGCGAACTAGCGGGAGAATTAGATACGCAGTATTTT,.,TRBJ2-3,TRBD2,TRBV6-4
CASSPDYAGGSNEQFF,TGTGCCAGCAGTCCCGACTATGCGGGAGGGAGTAATGAGCAGTTCTTC,few,TRBJ2-1,TRBD2,TRBV2
CASSTGTAGDEQFF,TGTGCCAGTAGTACCGGGACGGCAGGTGATGAGCAGTTCTTC,.,TRBJ2-1,.,TRBV19
CASLSRVGAPLHF,TGTGCCAGCTTATCCAGGGTGGGGGCACCCCTCCACTTT,.,TRBJ1-6,.,TRBV19
CASSQDLQGQTTNEKLFF,TGTGCCAGCAGCCAAGATCTGCAGGGGCAAACAACTAATGAAAAACTGTTTTTT,.,TRBJ1-4,.,TRBV4-2
CASSLGNKLYGYTF,TGTGCCAGCAGCTTAGGAAACAAGCTATATGGCTACACCTTC,.,TRBJ1-2,.,TRBV7-9
CASSSPPGELFF,TGTGCCAGCAGCTCACCCCCCGGGGAGCTGTTTTTT,.,TRBJ2-2,.,TRBV7-3
CSVDSGVTDTQYF,TGCAGCGTTGATAGCGGGGTCACAGATACGCAGTATTTT,.,TRBJ2-3,TRBD2,TRBV29-1
CASSHDGPGGNQPQHF,TGCGCCAGCAGCCACGACGGGCCCGGGGGCAATCAGCCCCAGCATTTT,.,TRBJ1-5,.,TRBV4-1
CASSQAGTEDQPQHF,TGTGCCAGCAGCCAGGCCGGGACCGAAGATCAGCCCCAGCATTTT,few,TRBJ1-5,.,TRBV4-2
CATSDPGLGMRETQYF,TGTGCCACCAGTGACCCTGGTCTGGGGATGCGGGAGACCCAGTACTTC,.,TRBJ2-5,.,TRBV24-1
CASWDGSYEQYF,TGTGCCAGTTGGGACGGCTCCTACGAGCAGTACTTC,.,TRBJ2-7,.,TRBV18
CASSLLSGTAYNEQFF,TGTGCCAGCAGTTTACTATCAGGGACGGCCTACAATGAGCAGTTCTTC,.,TRBJ2-1,.,TRBV28
CASSQTGTGTYEQYF,TGTGCCAGCAGCCAGACCGGGACAGGCACCTACGAGCAGTACTTC,.,TRBJ2-7,TRBD1,TRBV3-1/TRBV3-2
CASSQKLAGVADTQYF,TGTGCCAGCAGCCAAAAACTAGCGGGAGTGGCAGATACGCAGTATTTT,.,TRBJ2-3,TRBD2,TRBV4-2
CASKDNMGKTQYF,TGTGCCAGCAAAGATAATATGGGGAAGACCCAGTACTTC,.,TRBJ2-5,.,TRBV12-3/TRBV12-4
CASSPRPSEGYGYTF,TGTGCCAGCAGTCCTCGTCCTTCCGAGGGCTATGGCTACACCTTC,few,TRBJ1-2,.,TRBV6-4
CASSSTGARQPGELFF,TGCGCCAGCAGCTCTACCGGGGCCCGCCAGCCCGGGGAGCTGTTTTTT,once,TRBJ2-2,.,TRBV5-1
CASTGNGESGYTF,TGTGCCAGCACTGGGAACGGGGAAAGTGGCTACACCTTC,.,TRBJ1-2,.,TRBV6-4
CASSQDLAPNQPQHF,TGTGCCAGCAGCCAAGATTTGGCCCCGAATCAGCCCCAGCATTTT,.,TRBJ1-5,.,TRBV3-1/TRBV3-2
CASSLRFSLNGEAFF,TGTGCCAGCAGCTTGCGCTTCTCGTTGAACGGTGAAGCTTTCTTT,.,TRBJ1-1,.,TRBV5-6
CASSTQGSTEAFF,TGTGCCAGCAGTACACAGGGCTCCACTGAAGCTTTCTTT,.,TRBJ1-1,.,TRBV3-1/TRBV3-2
CASSTPPRGSGTSGYEQYF,TGTGCCAGCAGTACGCCCCCCCGGGGATCCGGGACTAGCGGGTACGAGCAGTACTTC,.,TRBJ2-7,TRBD2,TRBV6-2/TRBV6-3
CASSQSTGGAGGANVLTF,TGCGCCAGCAGCCAATCGACAGGGGGCGCGGGAGGGGCCAACGTCCTGACTTTC,.,TRBJ2-6,TRBD1,TRBV4-1
CASRKDDFNYGYTF,TGCGCCAGCAGGAAGGACGACTTTAACTATGGCTACACCTTC,.,TRBJ1-2,.,TRBV10-2
CASSWGLAGTGELFF,TGCGCCAGCAGCTGGGGACTAGCGGGAACCGGGGAGCTGTTTTTT,.,TRBJ2-2,TRBD2,TRBV5-1
CAWSPRGRGYTEAFF,TGTGCCTGGAGCCCCCGGGGGAGGGGGTACACTGAAGCTTTCTTT,.,TRBJ1-1,.,TRBV30
CASSEDRSFGSNQPQHF,TGTGCCAGCAGTGAAGACAGGAGTTTTGGTAGCAATCAGCCCCAGCATTTT,few,TRBJ1-5,.,TRBV2
CASSLGQGTEAFF,TGCGCCAGCAGCCTGGGACAGGGCACTGAAGCTTTCTTT,.,TRBJ1-1,TRBD1,TRBV4-1
CASEDGEGYEQYF,TGTGCCAGCGAGGACGGTGAGGGCTACGAGCAGTACTTC,few,TRBJ2-7,.,TRBV12-3/TRBV12-4
CASSPRLGINNEQFF,TGTGCCAGCAGCCCCCGACTGGGGATAAACAATGAGCAGTTCTTC,.,TRBJ2-1,.,TRBV9
CASSQDLVSGELFF,TGTGCCAGCAGCCAAGATTTAGTCTCCGGGGAGCTGTTTTTT,medium-sized,TRBJ2-2,.,TRBV4-2
CASTSGHSYEQYF,TGTGCCAGCACATCCGGACACTCCTACGAGCAGTACTTC,few,TRBJ2-7,.,TRBV28
CASSLDSTGREEQYF,TGCGCCAGCAGCTTGGACTCCACGGGACGGGAAGAGCAGTACTTC,.,TRBJ2-7,.,TRBV5-1
CASSQDLGSHYGYTF,TGTGCCAGCAGCCAAGATCTGGGCAGTCACTATGGCTACACCTTC,once,TRBJ1-2,.,TRBV4-2
CASSIRDSSYNEQFF,TGTGCCAGCAGCATCAGGGACAGCTCCTACAATGAGCAGTTCTTC,.,TRBJ2-1,TRBD1,TRBV5-5
CASRVVAGQNYEQYF,TGCGCCAGCAGAGTTGTCGCAGGACAGAACTACGAGCAGTACTTC,.,TRBJ2-7,.,TRBV5-1
CASSLEGGKLFF,TGCGCCAGCAGCCTGGAAGGGGGCAAACTGTTTTTT,once,TRBJ1-4,TRBD1,TRBV5-1
CASSSATSGGTDTQYF,TGCGCCAGCAGCTCCGCCACTAGCGGGGGGACAGATACGCAGTATTTT,.,TRBJ2-3,TRBD2,TRBV5-1